Described below is a single TCR beta chain sequence and its context. The antigen remains unidentified. Some clones are missing from TCRdb's copy, which holds only in-frame ones; the method was immunoSEQ multiplex PCR. This sample carries about 130,000 clones, roughly four fifths of them seen once, and the ten largest clones take approximately 5%. The CDR3 totals 15 residues. The germline V gene encodes CDR1 GTSNPN and CDR2 SVGIG (reference sequence). The J segment lost 5 bases and the V segment lost 2 bases, leaving 5 bases of the junction unmatched. This sample is drawn from a study of radiation and T cells in renal cell carcinoma. Time point given: blood 2 weeks post-SBRT. Specified treatment: 15 Gy SBRT to primary tumor, nephrectomy 4 weeks later. Blood was sampled at baseline, 2 weeks and 4 weeks after SBRT. Overall study results and limits: From baseline, blood top tumor clonotypes peaked at 2 weeks post-radiation.

The clonotype comes from a man between 45 and 60 years old with renal cell carcinoma. This rearrangement joins TRBV30 to TRBJ1-5; the match to TRBD1 covers 11 bases. The specimen was blood, collected from a patient whose treatment included radiotherapy and nephrectomy. CDR3 nucleotides: TGTGCCTGGAGTACCTGGGGACAGGGGGATCAGCCCCAGCATTTT. It yields the protein CAWSTWGQGDQPQHF.